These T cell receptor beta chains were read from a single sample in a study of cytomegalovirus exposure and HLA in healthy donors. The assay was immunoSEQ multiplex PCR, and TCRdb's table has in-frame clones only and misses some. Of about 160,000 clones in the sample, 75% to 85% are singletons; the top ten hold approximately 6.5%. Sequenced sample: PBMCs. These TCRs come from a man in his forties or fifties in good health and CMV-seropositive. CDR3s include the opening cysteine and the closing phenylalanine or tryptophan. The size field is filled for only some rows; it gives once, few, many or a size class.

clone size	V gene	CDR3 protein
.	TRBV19	CASSIVSGNEQYF
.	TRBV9	CASSVVDSGANVLTF
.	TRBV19	CATATGFQPQHF
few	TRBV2	CASSEGQSTDTQYF
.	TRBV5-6	CASSLGRRNSPLHF
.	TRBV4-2	CASSQESGRGGTDTQYF
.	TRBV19	CASSIGGQPQHF
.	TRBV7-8	CASSQLRSDTEAFF
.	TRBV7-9	CASSFGDRRTGELFF
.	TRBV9	CASSVGTGIDGYTF
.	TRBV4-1	CASSQVSGGIGDTQYF
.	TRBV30	CAWTTSGRGEQFF
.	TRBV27	CASSLLGQNQPQHF
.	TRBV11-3	CASSSWTSGSPGDQYF
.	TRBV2	CASSDRDRRRETQYF
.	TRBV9	CASTTTSGRSYNEQFF
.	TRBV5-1	CASSLGGGQPQHF
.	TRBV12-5	CASGLVLAGLAGGNEQFF
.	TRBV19	CASKRAGDFNQPQHF
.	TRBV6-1	CASSHDREDQPQHF
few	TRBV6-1	CASNGGEYYNEQFF
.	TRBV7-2	CASSLSVAGGAREQFF
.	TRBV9	CASSVLDCCYQPQHF
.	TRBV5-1	CASSEDRGHLTGEAFF
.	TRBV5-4	CASSLGAAETQYF
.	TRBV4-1	CASSRLVATGLDSYGYTF
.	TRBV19	CASSITARGSGNTIYF
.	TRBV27	CASRTGYTDTQYF
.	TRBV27	CASREREGDTGELFF
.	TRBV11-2	CASSPPGDRFYNEQFF
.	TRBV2	CASSGTGISNYGYTF
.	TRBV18	CASSRERGQETQYF
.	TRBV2	CASSQDRSGRAQHF
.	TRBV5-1	CASSEGQGRQYF
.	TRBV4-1	CASSPTVNTEAFF
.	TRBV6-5	CASSYPSGLGHNEQFF
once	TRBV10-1	CASSEGGTGSNEQFF
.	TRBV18	CASSPEPDQPQHF
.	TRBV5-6	CASSSGTDFNQPQHF
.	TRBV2	CASRWTSGSSTDTQYF
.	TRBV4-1	CASSQGVIAQETQYF
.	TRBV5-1	CASSLAGGTNEKLFF
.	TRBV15	CATRPPGGLVEQFF
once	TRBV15	CATLDGGGRDTQYF
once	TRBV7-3	CASSPGGAGGGGEQFF
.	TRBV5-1	CASSFPRGSEQFF
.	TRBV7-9	CASSLGQGYGYTF
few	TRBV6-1	CASSEKLGLAGAINEQFF
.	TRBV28	CASSSPGLAEDEQFF
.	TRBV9	CASSVSDTNYGYTF
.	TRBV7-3	CASSSGIDNEQFF
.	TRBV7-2	CASSLGPARVGGNTIYF
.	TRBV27	CASSPYSSGNTIYF